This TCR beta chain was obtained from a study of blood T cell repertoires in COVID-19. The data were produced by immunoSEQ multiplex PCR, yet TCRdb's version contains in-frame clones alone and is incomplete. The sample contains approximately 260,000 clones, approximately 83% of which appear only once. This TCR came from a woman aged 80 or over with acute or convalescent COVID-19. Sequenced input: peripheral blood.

The CDR3 region is CASSLGRDQPQHF. CDR3 in DNA: TGTGCCAGCAGCTTAGGGCGGGATCAGCCCCAGCATTTT. This chain joins TRBV7-2 and TRBJ1-5, with D unresolved. Germline-derived CDR1 and CDR2 are SGHTA and FQGNSA. This CDR3 contains 13 residues. Trimming took 1 base from V and 5 from J, leaving 6 bases between them. The full variable domain, its missing parts supplied by reference TRBV7-2 and TRBJ1-5, is GAGVSQSPSNKVTEKGKDVELRCDPISGHTALYWYRQSLGQGLEFLIYFQGNSAPDKSGLPSDRFSAERTGGSVSTLTIQRTQQEDSAVYLCASSLGRDQPQHFGDGTRLSIL.